These T cell receptor beta chains were read from a single sample in a study of Ad26.COV2.S vaccination and SARS-CoV-2 variants. The protocol was immunoSEQ multiplex PCR, while the TCRdb copy is restricted to in-frame clones and leaves out a portion. Of around 370,000 clones detected, 70% to 90% appear once; the ten largest clones hold 3% to 4%. The source material was peripheral blood, sampled in a trial of Ad26.COV2.S vaccine versus placebo. Receptor source: a person between 18 and 59 years old who received the Ad26.COV2.S COVID-19 vaccine or a placebo. The CDR3 runs from the conserved cysteine through the conserved F or W. D genes are given only for firm matches. Only part of the rows carry a size: once, few, many, or a class if the clone is expanded.

abundance	j_gene	d_gene	v_gene	CDR3nt	CDR3aa
NA	TRBJ1-4	NA	TRBV2	TGTGCCAGCAGTGTCGATGAAAAACTGTTTTTT	CASSVDEKLFF
NA	TRBJ2-2	NA	TRBV6-5	TGTGCCAGCAGTTACTGGAGCACCGGGGAGCTGTTTTTT	CASSYWSTGELFF
NA	TRBJ1-3	NA	TRBV4-3	TGCGCCAGCAGCCAAGTAACATGGCCTCCCCCGGACACCATATATTTT	CASSQVTWPPPDTIYF
NA	TRBJ1-2	NA	TRBV21-1	TGTGCCAGCCACTTCCGGGCGGAAACAGGGAGGCTGTACTATGGCTACACCTTC	CASHFRAETGRLYYGYTF
NA	TRBJ2-3	TRBD1	TRBV19	TGTGCCAGTAGTACAACACACAGGGGGCGCGCAGATACGCAGTATTTT	CASSTTHRGRADTQYF
NA	TRBJ1-4	NA	TRBV2	TGTGCCAGCAGCACTGATGAAAAACTGTTTTTT	CASSTDEKLFF
NA	TRBJ1-2	NA	TRBV27	TGTGCCAGCAGTTTTTATGGGGCCACAGGGACCTCCCTTCATGGCTACACCTTC	CASSFYGATGTSLHGYTF
NA	TRBJ2-6	TRBD2	TRBV6-5	TGTGCCAGCAGTTTGGGGGGGGCTGGGGCCAACGTCCTGACTTTC	CASSLGGAGANVLTF
NA	TRBJ2-1	TRBD2	TRBV18	TGTGCCAGCTCACCGGGGACTAGCGGGGCCGGCAATGAGCAGTTCTTC	CASSPGTSGAGNEQFF
once	TRBJ2-3	TRBD2	TRBV10-1	TGCGCCAGCAGTGATGGTAGCGGGGGGCCAGATACGCAGTATTTT	CASSDGSGGPDTQYF
NA	TRBJ1-4	TRBD1	TRBV4-3	TGCGCCAGCAGCCAAGCCCTCTCGGGGGGGACAGCAACTAATGAAAAACTGTTTTTT	CASSQALSGGTATNEKLFF
NA	TRBJ1-4	NA	TRBV6-6	TGTGCCAGCAGTTACTTCGAGGCCCCACCGGGAAAACTGTTTTTT	CASSYFEAPPGKLFF
once	TRBJ2-1	NA	TRBV7-6	TGTGCCAGCAGCTTACAGGCCCAACCAGGGTACAATGAGCAGTTCTTC	CASSLQAQPGYNEQFF
NA	TRBJ1-3	NA	TRBV5-6	TGTGCCAGCAGCCCCGGACACCGACAACCCCCTAAATCTGGAAACACCATATATTTT	CASSPGHRQPPKSGNTIYF
once	TRBJ2-1	NA	TRBV7-9	TGTGCCAGCAGCTTTCAAAGCAGCGAGCAGTTCTTC	CASSFQSSEQFF
NA	TRBJ2-7	TRBD1	TRBV27	TGTGCCAGCAGTTATCGACAGGGGAGCTACGAGCAGTACTTC	CASSYRQGSYEQYF
NA	TRBJ1-1	NA	TRBV4-3	TGCGCCAGCAGCCAAGATGGGGACACTGAAGCTTTCTTT	CASSQDGDTEAFF
many	TRBJ1-6	NA	TRBV21-1	TGTGCCAGCAGCAAAGCGCTTTTGATGGGGGGCTCTGGAAATTCACCCCTCCACTTT	CASSKALLMGGSGNSPLHF
NA	TRBJ2-6	TRBD1	TRBV5-1	TGCGCCAGCAGGGCCGGGACAGGGAGCTCTGGGGCCAACGTCCTGACTTTC	CASRAGTGSSGANVLTF
NA	TRBJ1-4	TRBD1	TRBV10-3	TGTGCCATCAGTGAGCCGAGGACAGGGCAGGGTGAAAAACTGTTTTTT	CAISEPRTGQGEKLFF
NA	TRBJ2-3	NA	TRBV9	TGTGCCAGCAGCCCACGACTGCTGCGGGACCTCACAGATACGCAGTATTTT	CASSPRLLRDLTDTQYF
NA	TRBJ2-7	NA	TRBV7-9	TGTGCCAGCAGCTTATTGGACTACGAGCAGTACTTC	CASSLLDYEQYF
NA	TRBJ1-5	TRBD1	TRBV10-1	TGCGCCAGCAGTGAGAGAGACAGGGTGCTGGGGAGCAATCAGCCCCAGCATTTT	CASSERDRVLGSNQPQHF